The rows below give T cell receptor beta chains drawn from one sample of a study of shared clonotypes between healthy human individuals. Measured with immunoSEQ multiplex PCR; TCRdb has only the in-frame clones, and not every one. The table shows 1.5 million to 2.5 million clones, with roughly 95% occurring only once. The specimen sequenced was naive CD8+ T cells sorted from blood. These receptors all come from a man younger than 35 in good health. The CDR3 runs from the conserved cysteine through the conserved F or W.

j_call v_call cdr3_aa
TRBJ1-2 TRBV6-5 CASTSTGNYGYTF
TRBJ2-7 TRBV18 CASSPEGDPTYEQYF
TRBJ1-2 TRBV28 CASSFLTNYGYTF
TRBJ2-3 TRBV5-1 CASSAGLAGTSTDTQYF
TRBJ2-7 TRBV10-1 CASSVSGASYEQYF
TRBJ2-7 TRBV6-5 CASTPPGQGVYEQYF
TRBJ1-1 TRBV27 CASSLSGVNTEAFF
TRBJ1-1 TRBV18 CASSPDPTEAFF
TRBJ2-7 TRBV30 CAWSVDRGGEQYF
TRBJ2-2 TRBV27 CASSPMTGNTGELFF
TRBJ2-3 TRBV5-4 CASSLGGYDTQYF
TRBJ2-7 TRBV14 CASSQGVGTTYEQYF
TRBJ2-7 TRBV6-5 CASSYIGTAPYEQYF
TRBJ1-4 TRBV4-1 CASSQVVSPTNEKLFF
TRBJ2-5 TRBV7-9 CASSLVNSDGTQYF
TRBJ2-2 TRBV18 CASSTMAGSASNTGELFF
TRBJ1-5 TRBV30 CAWRTGDHQPQHF
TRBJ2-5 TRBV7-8 CASSSGGPRETQYF
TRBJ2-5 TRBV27 CASRLYIGQETQYF
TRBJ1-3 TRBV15 CATRAGAGNTIYF
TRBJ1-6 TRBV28 CASSFLGADNSPLHF
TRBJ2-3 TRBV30 CAWSAGSDTQYF
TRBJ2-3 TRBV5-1 CASSPGFPGLAGSDTQYF
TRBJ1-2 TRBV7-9 CASSPGSNREGYTF
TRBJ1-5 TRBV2 CASSQVPVSNQPQHF
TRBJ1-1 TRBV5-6 CASSFRGGTEAFF
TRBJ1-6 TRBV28 CASIRTGMNNSPLHF
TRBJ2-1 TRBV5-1 CASSLEHSWDEQFF
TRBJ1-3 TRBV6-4 CASSALGRPECPSGNTIYF
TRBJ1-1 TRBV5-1 CASSLAGIEAFF
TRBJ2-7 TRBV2 CASSEASGASYEQYF
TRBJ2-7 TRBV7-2 CASSLVGQGFYEQYF
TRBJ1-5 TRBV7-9 CASSGGDQPQHF
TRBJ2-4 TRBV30 CAWSARARGIAKNIQYF
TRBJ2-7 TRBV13 CASSARSEQYF
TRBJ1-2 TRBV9 CASTGQDGGYTF
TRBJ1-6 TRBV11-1 CASSSDRGMSPLHF
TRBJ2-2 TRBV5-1 CASSPTRLAANTGELFF
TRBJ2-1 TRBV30 CAWSSWGTGGYNEQFF
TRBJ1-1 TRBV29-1 CSVDPGAFF
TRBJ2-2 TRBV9 CASSVGDNTGELFF
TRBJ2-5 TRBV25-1 CASSDPSITGFVQETQYF
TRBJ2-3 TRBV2 CASNRLAGDADTQYF
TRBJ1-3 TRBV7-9 CASRPRGEPGNTIYF
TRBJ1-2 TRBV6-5 CASCLDPGLDGYTF